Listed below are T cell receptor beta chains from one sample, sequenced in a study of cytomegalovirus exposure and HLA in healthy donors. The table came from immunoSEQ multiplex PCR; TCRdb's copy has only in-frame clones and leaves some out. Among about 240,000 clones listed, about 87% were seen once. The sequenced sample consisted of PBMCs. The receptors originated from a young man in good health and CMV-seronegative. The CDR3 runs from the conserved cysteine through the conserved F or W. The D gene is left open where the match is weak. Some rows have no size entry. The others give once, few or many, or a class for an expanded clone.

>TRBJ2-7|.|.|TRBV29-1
TGCAGTCTGGGCTTTTACTCCTACGAGCAGTACTTC
CSLGFYSYEQYF
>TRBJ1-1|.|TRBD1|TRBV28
TGTGCCAGCAGTTCAACCTGGGACAGCGGCACTGAAGCTTTCTTT
CASSSTWDSGTEAFF
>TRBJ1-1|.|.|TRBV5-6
TGTGCCAGCAGCTTGTTGTGGCAGGGGCGATCGAACACTGAAGCTTTCTTT
CASSLLWQGRSNTEAFF
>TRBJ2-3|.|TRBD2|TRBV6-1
TGTGCCAGCAGTGAGCTTAGCGGGACAGATACGCAGTATTTT
CASSELSGTDTQYF
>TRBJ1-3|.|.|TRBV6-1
TGTGCCAGCAGTGTCCATGAGGCCTCTGGAAACACCATATATTTT
CASSVHEASGNTIYF
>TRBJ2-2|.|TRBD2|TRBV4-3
TGCGCCAGCAGCCAAGATGTCGGGACTAGCTATTTCGGGGAGCTGTTTTTT
CASSQDVGTSYFGELFF
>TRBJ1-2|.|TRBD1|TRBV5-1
TGCGCCAGCAGCGCCGGGACAGGGGAAGGCTACACCTTC
CASSAGTGEGYTF
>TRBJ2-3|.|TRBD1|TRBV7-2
TGTGCCAGCAGCTTATTGGGACAGATCACAGATACGCAGTATTTT
CASSLLGQITDTQYF
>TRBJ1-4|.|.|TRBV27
TGTGCCAGCAGTCCCTGGGGGGGGAAGGGGGAAAAACTGTTTTTT
CASSPWGGKGEKLFF
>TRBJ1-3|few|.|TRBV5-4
TGTGCCAGCAGCCCCATCTCTGGAAACACCATATATTTT
CASSPISGNTIYF
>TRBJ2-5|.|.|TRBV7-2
TGTGCCAGCAGCGTGATCCGAACAGGAGAGACCCAGTACTTC
CASSVIRTGETQYF
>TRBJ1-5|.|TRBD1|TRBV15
TGTGCCACCAGCGGGGACAGGGGCAATCAGCCCCAGCATTTT
CATSGDRGNQPQHF
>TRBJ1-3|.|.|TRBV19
TGTGCCAGTACAAGGGGAGGCTCTGGAAACACCATATATTTT
CASTRGGSGNTIYF
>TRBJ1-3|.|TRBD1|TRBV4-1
TGCGCCAGCAGCCAAGATGAAGGGGGCATAAACACCATATATTTT
CASSQDEGGINTIYF
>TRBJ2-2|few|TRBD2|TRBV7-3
TGTGCCAGCGGAGGGGACTACCCGAACACCGGGGAGCTGTTTTTT
CASGGDYPNTGELFF
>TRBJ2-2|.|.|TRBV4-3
TGCGCCAGCAGCCTTTACAGGTACACCGGGGAGCTGTTTTTT
CASSLYRYTGELFF
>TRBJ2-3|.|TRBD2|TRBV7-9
TGTGCCAGCAGCGCCAGACTAGCGGGGAGCACAGATACGCAGTATTTT
CASSARLAGSTDTQYF
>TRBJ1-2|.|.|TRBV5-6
TGTGCCAGCAGCACCGTGGGAGGGACGGTGAGCTATGGCTACACCTTC
CASSTVGGTVSYGYTF
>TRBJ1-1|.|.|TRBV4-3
TGCGCCAGCAGCCAAGATGGGGGGGGTGCAGAGAACACTGAAGCTTTCTTT
CASSQDGGGAENTEAFF
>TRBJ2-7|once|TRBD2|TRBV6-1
TGTGCCAGCAGTCTAGCGGGGGGGACCTACGAGCAGTACTTC
CASSLAGGTYEQYF
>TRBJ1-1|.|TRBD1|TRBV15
TGTGCCACCAGCAGAGGTACACAGGGGTACACTGAAGCTTTCTTT
CATSRGTQGYTEAFF
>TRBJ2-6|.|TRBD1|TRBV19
TGTGCCAGTAGCGCCGGGACAGGCGGCGGGGCCAACGTCCTGACTTTC
CASSAGTGGGANVLTF
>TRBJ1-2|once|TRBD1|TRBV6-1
TGTGCCAGCAGTGAACCGGGACAGGGGTTATGGTATGGCTACACCTTC
CASSEPGQGLWYGYTF
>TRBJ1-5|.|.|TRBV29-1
TGCAGCGCCAGACAGGACGGGGGCAATCAGCCCCAGCATTTT
CSARQDGGNQPQHF
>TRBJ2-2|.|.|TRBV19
TGTGCCACCACCGACGGACTATTCACCGGGGAGCTGTTTTTT
CATTDGLFTGELFF
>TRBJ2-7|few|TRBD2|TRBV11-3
TGTGCCAGCAGCCAGGCCGCCGGGACTAGGTCGGGCGAGCAGTACTTC
CASSQAAGTRSGEQYF